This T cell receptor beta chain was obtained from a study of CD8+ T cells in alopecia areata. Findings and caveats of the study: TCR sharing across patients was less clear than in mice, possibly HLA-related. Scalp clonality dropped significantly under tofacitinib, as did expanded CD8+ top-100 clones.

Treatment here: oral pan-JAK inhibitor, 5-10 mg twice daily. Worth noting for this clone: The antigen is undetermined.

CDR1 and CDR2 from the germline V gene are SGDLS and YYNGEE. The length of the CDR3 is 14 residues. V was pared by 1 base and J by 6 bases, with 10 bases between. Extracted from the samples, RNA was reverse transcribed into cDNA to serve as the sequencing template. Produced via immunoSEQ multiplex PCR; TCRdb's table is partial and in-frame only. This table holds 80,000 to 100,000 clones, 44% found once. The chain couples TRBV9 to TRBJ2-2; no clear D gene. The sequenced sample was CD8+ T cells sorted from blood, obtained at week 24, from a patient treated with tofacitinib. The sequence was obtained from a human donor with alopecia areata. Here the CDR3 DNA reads TGTGCCAGCAGCGTAACCCACAGCCCCGGGGAGCTGTTTTTT. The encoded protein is CASSVTHSPGELFF.